This T cell receptor beta chain is from a study of cytomegalovirus exposure and HLA in healthy donors. Whole-study results and caveats: Exclusion applied to some V segments, including TRBV6-2 and TRBV6-3, as they were indistinguishable. Association with HLA alleles at 0.05 false discovery rate was found for 16,951 TCR beta sequences in a later analysis.

13 Jbeta primers and 60 Vbeta primers were used for the PCR. Profiled with immunoSEQ multiplex PCR; TCRdb holds only in-frame clones, not every one. The sample records 150,000 to 200,000 clones, over 80% being singletons. Comment on this clone: Its antigen remains unidentified.

The length of the CDR3 is 13 residues. The ends were cut back, 3 bases at V and 6 bases at J, with 11 bases in the middle. Germline CDR1 is MDHEN and CDR2 is SYDVKM. This clonotype originated in a man in his fifties or sixties in good health and CMV-seropositive. The chain carries TRBV28 and TRBJ2-5; tentatively, D is TRBD1 (5 bases). The sequenced sample was PBMCs. The CDR3 here is CASSLGPSQTQYF. The DNA of the CDR3 is TGTGCCAGCAGTTTGGGGCCAAGCCAGACCCAGTACTTC.